This paragraph reports one T cell receptor beta chain. The antigen remains unidentified. The data originate from a study of a mutant IDH1 vaccine in newly diagnosed glioma. As for the study in general: Receipt of radiotherapy, temozolomide, or both preceded the study, and most received both. General observations from the study: Altogether, roughly 93% of patients exhibited vaccine-induced immune responses. Seemingly, pseudoprogression had no relation to changes in the top peripheral T cell clonotypes.

V lost 2 bases and J lost 8, with 21 bases in between. Germline CDR1 and CDR2: KGHSH and LQKENI. The CDR3 loop spans 16 amino acids. Time point noted: baseline, week 1 (first vaccination visit). The treatment is: pre-vaccination baseline after standard-of-care therapy. Clones were read by immunoSEQ multiplex PCR, and TCRdb kept only the in-frame ones, dropping some. The table shows some 56,000 clones, with 91% occurring only once. Sequencing was performed on PBMCs, taken from a glioma patient treated with radiotherapy, temozolomide or both. V gene TRBV18 combines with J gene TRBJ1-2; D is perhaps TRBD1 (5 bases). This TCR derives from a man aged 50-59 years with glioma. The chain's CDR3 is CASSPGKGRGSCGYTF. The CDR3 region has the DNA TGTGCCAGCTCACCAGGTAAGGGACGGGGTTCCTGCGGCTACACCTTC. The complete variable domain, with remaining parts taken from reference TRBV18 and TRBJ1-2, reads NAGVMQNPRHLVRRRGQEARLRCSPMKGHSHVYWYRQLPEEGLKFMVYLQKENIIDESGMPKERFSAEFPKEGPSILRIQQVVRGDSAAYFCASSPGKGRGSCGYTFGSGTRLTVV.